This T cell receptor beta chain came from a study of tumor-infiltrating lymphocytes in localized non-small cell lung cancer (TCRdb year 2021). Regarding the study in general: Patients whose samples were collected after neoadjuvant chemotherapy, as well as both smokers and never-smokers and several histologies, were included in the cohort. In total, the ICON cohort consisted of roughly 150 surgical patients with localized non-small cell lung cancer who had their tumors resected. Each patient provided resected tumor tissue plus uninvolved lung tissue from the same patient, with the uninvolved lung tissue described as non-adjacent to the tumor. TCR sequencing was one of several integrated assays, alongside flow cytometry, multiplex immunofluorescence, RNA-seq, exome sequencing and proteomics, applied to the same patients. For roughly 56 patients, immunoSEQ T-cell fraction was compared between paired tumor and uninvolved lung. Here is what the overall study found, with its caveats: TCR-derived T-cell fraction did not differ between the flow cytometry-defined immunotypes IM1 (good prognosis) and IM2 (poor prognosis). Recurrence-free survival showed no association with tumor T-cell fraction measured by TCR sequencing (p = 0.61). Assay coverage differed among patients according to how much tissue was available, so only a subset of the cohort had TCR sequencing. Because different assays used different pieces of the same tissue, intratumor heterogeneity could not be separated from technical variation. In line with immunofluorescence CD3 counts, TCRbeta sequencing supported higher T cell infiltration in tumors compared with uninvolved lung tissue.

Inclusive of the bounding cysteine and phenylalanine, the CDR3 is 15 residues long. Only CDR3 DNA remains: 45 bases, in frame from the first base. The junction carries 16 bases between V and J, which are trimmed by 5 bases and 5 bases respectively. In the germline V gene (reference sequence), CDR1 corresponds to LNHNV and CDR2 to YYDKDF. TCR sequencing with the immunoSEQ assay provided the T-cell fraction in tumor and uninvolved lung tissue. Under the source paper's analysis protocol: To analyze survival, patients were divided into a high T-cell fraction group (upper tertile) and a low T-cell fraction group (lower two tertiles), and the two groups were compared using a log-rank test. A signed-rank test was used to test differences in T-cell fraction between paired tumor and uninvolved lung samples. Held by TCRdb, this immuneACCESS table contains in-frame sequences only and omits some clones. Under half of the omission traces to an unresolved V gene where checked; the cause of the rest is unknown. The DNA was the basis for D and trimming; V, J and clone size are from that table. A total of around 13,000 clones appear in this sample, 79% of them only once. Clones ranked in the top ten supply approximately 13% of the sample.

The first patient joined ICON in April 2016, and enrollment wrapped up when the last patient was enrolled in late 2018. Fresh tumor and matched uninvolved tissue for in-depth immune analyses, including TCR sequencing, were collected from a subcohort of under 85 patients. No cell sorting was done, and TCR sequencing was instead run on DNA isolated from bulk tissue. About this clone: The antigen it binds to is not known. There are no base qualities to consult, and no much larger clone falls within one base.

Rearrangement joined TRBV15 to TRBJ1-5, with the D gene uncertain. This receptor was obtained from a human donor with non-small cell lung cancer. Sequencing was carried out using lung tumor tissue. At the DNA level, the sequence is TGTGCCACCAGCCTCGGGTCTTTATACGATCAGCCCCAGCATTTT. Its coded protein is CATSLGSLYDQPQHF.